This is a list of T cell receptor beta chains from one sample in a study of blood T cell repertoires in COVID-19. Generated by immunoSEQ multiplex PCR, the TCRdb table keeps only in-frame clones and is missing some. The table shows over 300,000 clones, with over 75% occurring only once. The sample was peripheral blood. These receptors originate from a human donor in a cohort sampled during active COVID-19. Each CDR3 is given with its conserved first and last residue. Each record gives: clone size, J gene, D gene, V gene, CDR3 protein, CDR3 DNA. A D gene is named only where the DNA matches it firmly. A row's size may be missing; if present it is once, few, many or a size class.

clone_size: -
j_call: TRBJ2-3
d_call: TRBD2
v_call: TRBV5-1
cdr3_aa: CASSPPGGSLVDTQYF
cdr3_nt: TGCGCCAGCAGCCCGCCCGGGGGGTCATTGGTAGATACGCAGTATTTT

clone_size: -
j_call: TRBJ1-1
d_call: -
v_call: TRBV5-1
cdr3_aa: CASSLEGVNTEAFF
cdr3_nt: TGCGCCAGCAGCTTGGAGGGGGTGAACACTGAAGCTTTCTTT

clone_size: -
j_call: TRBJ2-3
d_call: TRBD2
v_call: TRBV5-4
cdr3_aa: CASSQGLETDTQYF
cdr3_nt: TGTGCCAGCAGCCAGGGACTAGAGACAGATACGCAGTATTTT

clone_size: -
j_call: TRBJ1-2
d_call: -
v_call: TRBV19
cdr3_aa: CASKQAQVSYGYTF
cdr3_nt: TGTGCCAGTAAGCAGGCACAGGTGAGCTATGGCTACACCTTC

clone_size: -
j_call: TRBJ2-7
d_call: TRBD2
v_call: TRBV27
cdr3_aa: CASSSIRDYRSYEQYF
cdr3_nt: TGTGCCAGCAGTTCGATCCGGGACTACCGCTCCTACGAGCAGTACTTC

clone_size: -
j_call: TRBJ2-7
d_call: TRBD2
v_call: TRBV5-1
cdr3_aa: CASSPKIAGEQYF
cdr3_nt: TGCGCCAGCAGCCCTAAAATAGCGGGTGAGCAGTACTTC

clone_size: -
j_call: TRBJ1-2
d_call: -
v_call: TRBV24-1
cdr3_aa: CATSDRDFYYGYTF
cdr3_nt: TGTGCCACCAGTGACCGGGACTTCTACTATGGCTACACCTTC

clone_size: -
j_call: TRBJ2-2
d_call: TRBD1
v_call: TRBV5-5
cdr3_aa: CASSLMTQQGAGRNTGELFF
cdr3_nt: TGTGCCAGCAGCTTAATGACCCAACAGGGGGCAGGGAGGAACACCGGGGAGCTGTTTTTT

clone_size: -
j_call: TRBJ1-6
d_call: -
v_call: TRBV7-3
cdr3_aa: CASSLGSYSPLHF
cdr3_nt: TGTGCCAGCAGCTTAGGCTCGTATTCACCCCTCCACTTT

clone_size: -
j_call: TRBJ2-3
d_call: -
v_call: TRBV27
cdr3_aa: CASSILDTQYF
cdr3_nt: TGTGCCAGCAGCATACTAGATACGCAGTATTTT

clone_size: few
j_call: TRBJ2-5
d_call: -
v_call: TRBV24-1
cdr3_aa: CATAATQETQYF
cdr3_nt: TGTGCCACCGCGGCCACGCAAGAGACCCAGTACTTC

clone_size: few
j_call: TRBJ2-7
d_call: TRBD1
v_call: TRBV6-4
cdr3_aa: CASSDSINRRDRGSYEQYF
cdr3_nt: TGTGCCAGCAGTGACTCGATCAACCGCCGGGACAGGGGTTCCTACGAGCAGTACTTC

clone_size: -
j_call: TRBJ2-2
d_call: -
v_call: TRBV5-4
cdr3_aa: CASSDRSSGELFF
cdr3_nt: TGTGCCAGCAGCGACAGGTCTTCGGGGGAGCTGTTTTTT

clone_size: -
j_call: TRBJ2-7
d_call: -
v_call: TRBV21-1
cdr3_aa: CASSKGQSYEQYF
cdr3_nt: TGTGCCAGCAGCAAAGGTCAATCCTACGAGCAGTACTTC

clone_size: -
j_call: TRBJ2-7
d_call: -
v_call: TRBV11-3
cdr3_aa: CASSPTRGSYEQYF
cdr3_nt: TGTGCCAGCAGCCCCACTCGTGGCTCCTACGAGCAGTACTTC

clone_size: -
j_call: TRBJ1-2
d_call: -
v_call: TRBV5-1
cdr3_aa: CASSLSGLAYGYTF
cdr3_nt: TGCGCCAGCAGCTTGTCGGGATTGGCGTATGGCTACACCTTC

clone_size: -
j_call: TRBJ1-1
d_call: -
v_call: TRBV29-1
cdr3_aa: CSSGGTTMNTEAFF
cdr3_nt: TGCAGCTCCGGAGGCACTACCATGAACACTGAAGCTTTCTTT

clone_size: -
j_call: TRBJ1-1
d_call: TRBD1
v_call: TRBV7-3
cdr3_aa: CASSLIRVGQGAKNTEAFF
cdr3_nt: TGTGCCAGCAGCTTAATTCGGGTTGGACAGGGGGCCAAGAACACTGAAGCTTTCTTT

clone_size: -
j_call: TRBJ1-2
d_call: -
v_call: TRBV24-1
cdr3_aa: CATSERGLVYGYTF
cdr3_nt: TGTGCCACCAGTGAGAGGGGGTTGGTCTATGGCTACACCTTC

clone_size: -
j_call: TRBJ2-7
d_call: -
v_call: TRBV4-1
cdr3_aa: CASSQVSESRSGQYF
cdr3_nt: TGCGCCAGCAGCCAAGTGAGTGAGTCCCGCTCGGGGCAGTACTTC

clone_size: -
j_call: TRBJ1-1
d_call: TRBD1
v_call: TRBV10-3
cdr3_aa: CAIRPTGGTEAFF
cdr3_nt: TGTGCCATCAGGCCGACAGGGGGCACTGAAGCTTTCTTT

clone_size: -
j_call: TRBJ1-2
d_call: TRBD1
v_call: TRBV18
cdr3_aa: CASSASRTGRVDYGYTF
cdr3_nt: TGTGCCAGCTCAGCCTCGCGGACAGGGAGGGTTGATTATGGCTACACCTTC

clone_size: -
j_call: TRBJ1-1
d_call: -
v_call: TRBV18
cdr3_aa: CASSPTGQTNTEAFF
cdr3_nt: TGTGCCAGCTCACCAACCGGACAGACGAACACTGAAGCTTTCTTT

clone_size: -
j_call: TRBJ2-4
d_call: -
v_call: TRBV6-5
cdr3_aa: CASSHREIQYF
cdr3_nt: TGTGCCAGCAGTCACAGGGAAATTCAGTACTTC

clone_size: once
j_call: TRBJ2-2
d_call: -
v_call: TRBV5-1
cdr3_aa: CASSEDSNTGELFF
cdr3_nt: TGCGCCAGCAGCGAGGATTCGAACACCGGGGAGCTGTTTTTT

clone_size: -
j_call: TRBJ2-3
d_call: -
v_call: TRBV5-1
cdr3_aa: CASSLVVFKGSTDTQYF
cdr3_nt: TGCGCCAGCAGCTTGGTGGTGTTTAAGGGGTCCACAGATACGCAGTATTTT

clone_size: -
j_call: TRBJ2-3
d_call: -
v_call: TRBV5-1
cdr3_aa: CASSRGEIHTDTQYF
cdr3_nt: TGCGCCAGCAGCCGCGGGGAGATCCACACAGATACGCAGTATTTT

clone_size: -
j_call: TRBJ2-1
d_call: -
v_call: TRBV11-2
cdr3_aa: CASSLPGASYNEQFF
cdr3_nt: TGTGCCAGCAGCCTGCCAGGGGCGTCCTACAATGAGCAGTTCTTC

clone_size: -
j_call: TRBJ2-7
d_call: -
v_call: TRBV27
cdr3_aa: CASSPATGYYEQYF
cdr3_nt: TGTGCCAGCAGCCCAGCTACAGGGTACTACGAGCAGTACTTC

clone_size: -
j_call: TRBJ2-3
d_call: -
v_call: TRBV20-1
cdr3_aa: CSARDVVTQYF
cdr3_nt: TGCAGTGCTAGAGATGTCGTCACGCAGTATTTT

clone_size: -
j_call: TRBJ1-2
d_call: TRBD1
v_call: TRBV6-2/TRBV6-3
cdr3_aa: CASSAGGNGYTF
cdr3_nt: TGTGCCAGCAGCGCAGGGGGCAATGGCTACACCTTC

clone_size: -
j_call: TRBJ1-5
d_call: -
v_call: TRBV6-5
cdr3_aa: CASSYSRFSNQPQHF
cdr3_nt: TGTGCCAGCAGTTACTCACGGTTTAGCAATCAGCCCCAGCATTTT